This TCR beta chain originates from a study of T-cell reconstitution after alpha-beta-depleted transplantation in children. Researchers prepared the TCRbeta library using unique molecular identifiers, the study reports. In TCRdb, the PCR reads were re-called with MiXCR into one record per CDR3 protein. The sample lists a few hundred thousand distinct CDR3 sequences, 10% to 15% occurring once. Trimming took 2 bases from V and 0 from J, leaving 6 bases between them. The CDR3 totals 14 residues. Per the germline V gene, CDR1 is MRHNA and CDR2 is SNTAGT. This specimen consisted of PBMCs, obtained from the stem cell graft. The V call is TRBV6-4, the J call TRBJ2-3; no firm D call. The source of this sequence is a human donor who donated a stem cell graft to a child with Fanconi anemia. As DNA, the CDR3 is TGTGCCAGCAGTGACCGAGGCAGCACAGATACGCAGTATTTT. Translating it yields CASSDRGSTDTQYF.